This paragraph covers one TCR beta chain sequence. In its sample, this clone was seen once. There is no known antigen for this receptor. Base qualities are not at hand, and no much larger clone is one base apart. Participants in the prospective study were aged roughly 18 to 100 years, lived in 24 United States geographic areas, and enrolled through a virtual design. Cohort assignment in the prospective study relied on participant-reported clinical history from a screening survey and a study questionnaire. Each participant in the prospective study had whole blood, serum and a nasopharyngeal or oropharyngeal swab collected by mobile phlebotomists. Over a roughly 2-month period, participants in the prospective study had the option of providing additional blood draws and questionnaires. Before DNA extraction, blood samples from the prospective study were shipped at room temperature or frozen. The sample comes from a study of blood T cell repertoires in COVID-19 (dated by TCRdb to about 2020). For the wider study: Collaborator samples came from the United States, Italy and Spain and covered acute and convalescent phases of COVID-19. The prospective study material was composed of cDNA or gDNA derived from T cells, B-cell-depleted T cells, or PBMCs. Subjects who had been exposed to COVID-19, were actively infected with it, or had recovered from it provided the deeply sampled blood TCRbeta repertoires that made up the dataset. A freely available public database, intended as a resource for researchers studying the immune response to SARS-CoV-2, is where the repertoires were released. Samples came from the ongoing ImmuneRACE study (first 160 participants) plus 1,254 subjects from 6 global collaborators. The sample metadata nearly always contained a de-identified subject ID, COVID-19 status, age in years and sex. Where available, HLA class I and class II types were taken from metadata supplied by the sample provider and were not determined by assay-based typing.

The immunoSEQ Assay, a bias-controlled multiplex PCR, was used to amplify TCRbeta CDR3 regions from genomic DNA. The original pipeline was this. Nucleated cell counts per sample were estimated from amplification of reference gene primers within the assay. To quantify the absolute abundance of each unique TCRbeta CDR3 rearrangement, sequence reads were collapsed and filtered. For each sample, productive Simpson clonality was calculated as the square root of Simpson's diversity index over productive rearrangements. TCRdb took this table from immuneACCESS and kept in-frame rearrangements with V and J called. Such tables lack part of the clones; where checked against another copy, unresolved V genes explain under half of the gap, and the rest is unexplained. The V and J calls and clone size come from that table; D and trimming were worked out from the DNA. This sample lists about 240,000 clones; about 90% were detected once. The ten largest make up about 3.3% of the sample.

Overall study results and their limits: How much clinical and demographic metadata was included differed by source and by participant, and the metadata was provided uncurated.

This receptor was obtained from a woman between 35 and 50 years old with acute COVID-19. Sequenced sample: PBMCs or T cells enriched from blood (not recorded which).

The CDR3 region: CASSEARVQSGYTF. The DNA reads as follows: TGTGCCAGCAGTGAAGCGCGAGTACAGTCTGGCTACACCTTC. The chain links TRBV2 with TRBJ1-2; a confident D gene designation cannot be given. Taken from the germline V gene, the CDR1 and CDR2 loops are SNHLY and FYNNEI. At the junction V is shortened by 0 bases and J by 7 bases, with 12 bases in between. The CDR3 goes from the cysteine to the phenylalanine over 14 residues. CDR3 DNA is the only sequence kept; it has 42 bases, read in frame from the first base.